This T cell receptor (beta chain) emerged from a study of blood T cell repertoires in COVID-19. The V gene's germline CDR1 is SGHNT and CDR2 YYREEE (reference sequence). Trimming took off 6 bases at V and 2 bases at J, with 9 bases between the two ends. This CDR3 comprises 14 residues. The data were produced by immunoSEQ multiplex PCR, yet TCRdb's version contains in-frame clones alone and is incomplete. The repertoire holds some 150,000 clones, with 87% as singletons. This chain connects TRBV5-4 to TRBJ2-6; the D gene is possibly TRBD1 (6 bases). The receptor comes from a man aged 18 to 30 with active or convalescent COVID-19. The sequencing sample was made of peripheral blood. CDR3 loop: CASKGGAGANVLTF. The CDR3 DNA reads TGTGCCAGCAAAGGGGGTGCTGGGGCCAACGTCCTGACTTTC.